The 22 T cell receptor beta chains presented below share a single source sample, sequenced in a study of blood T cell repertoires in COVID-19 (TCRdb year 2020). The method was the immunoSEQ multiplex PCR assay. TCRdb re-hosts the immuneACCESS table, in-frame sequences only. Its copies lack some clones; in the studies checked, an unresolved V gene accounts for under half of them, and the cause for the rest is not known. This sample holds about 140,000 clones; 86% were observed only once. Around 8.2% of the sample goes to the ten largest clones. The sequencing sample was made of peripheral blood. These receptors came from a woman aged 55-69 years with acute or convalescent COVID-19.

This sequence joins TRBV4-1 and TRBJ1-1, with a possible D match to TRBD1 (5 bases). This CDR3 has 13 residues. CDR1 and CDR2 from the germline V gene are MGHRA and YSYEKL. The ends were cut back, 0 bases at V and 7 bases at J, with 9 bases in the middle. The DNA of the CDR3 is TGCGCCAGCAGCCAAGATCGGGGGGGTGAAGCTTTCTTT. Its protein product is CASSQDRGGEAFF.

The rearrangement uses TRBV6-5 and TRBJ1-1; D is possibly TRBD1 (6 bases). CDR1 is MNHEY, CDR2 SVGAGI, per germline. The V gene lost 7 bases and the J gene lost 1 base, with 10 bases spanning the gap. This CDR3 is 13 amino acids long. The CDR3 region is CASNRVSNTEAFF. Here the CDR3 DNA reads TGTGCCAGCAACAGGGTATCGAACACTGAAGCTTTCTTT.

The chain couples TRBV15 to TRBJ1-2; TRBD1 agrees at 7 bases. Germline V gives CDR1 LNHNV, CDR2 YYDKDF (reference sequence). The CDR3 covers 15 residues. Trimming at V came to 3 bases and at J to 3 bases, leaving 7 bases not matched to a gene. The CDR3 protein is CATSRRQGTDYGYTF. The DNA for the CDR3 is TGTGCCACCAGCAGGAGACAGGGCACCGACTATGGCTACACCTTC.

The rearrangement joins TRBV18 to TRBJ2-1; a possible D gene is TRBD1 (5 bases). V lost 2 bases to trimming and J lost 5 bases, with 13 bases between them. The CDR3 sequence is 15 residues long. CDR1 and CDR2 from the germline V gene are KGHSH and LQKENI. The CDR3 bases are TGTGCCAGCTCACCATTCGCAGGGTCCGACAATGAGCAGTTCTTC. It is translated as CASSPFAGSDNEQFF.

The rearrangement links TRBV6-2 or TRBV6-3 to TRBJ2-3, with D perhaps TRBD2 (5 bases). V shed 7 bases and J shed 0 bases, with 14 bases lying between them. The CDR3 spans 15 residues. Germline V gene sequence: CDR1 MNHEY, CDR2 SVGEGT. In DNA, the CDR3 is TGTGCCAGCACCCCCAGCGGTACTAGCACAGATACGCAGTATTTT. This translates into CASTPSGTSTDTQYF.

The chain has TRBV30 and TRBJ1-1; D is perhaps TRBD1 (6 bases). V dropped 5 bases and J dropped 1 base, with 8 bases sitting between them. The CDR3 has 12 residues. CDR1 and CDR2 (germline): GTSNPN, SVGIG (reference sequence). Here the CDR3 reads CAWGQPNTEAFF. CDR3 sequence (DNA): TGTGCCTGGGGACAGCCGAACACTGAAGCTTTCTTT.

This chain links TRBV6-6 with TRBJ2-3; 9 nucleotides match TRBD1. CDR1 and CDR2 from the germline V gene are MNHNY and SVGAGI (reference sequence). V shed 6 bases, J shed 6 bases, and the junction held 10 bases outside the gene matches. The CDR3 has 15 amino acids. The CDR3 DNA follows: TGTGCCAGCAGCAGCGGGACAGGGAACCCCGATACGCAGTATTTT. This sequence encodes CASSSGTGNPDTQYF.

The V gene is TRBV10-3, the J gene TRBJ2-3; 13 bases map to TRBD2. V gave up 6 bases and J gave up 4 bases; unmatched junction bases: 7. Germline V gives CDR1 ENHRY, CDR2 SYGVKD. The length of the CDR3 is 16 residues. CDR3: CAISPRLAGGPDTQYF. The CDR3 DNA follows: TGTGCCATCAGCCCTCGACTAGCGGGGGGACCAGATACGCAGTATTTT.

The V call is TRBV10-1, the J call TRBJ2-1; D is perhaps TRBD1 (6 bases). The CDR3 covers 12 residues. V was shortened by 3 bases and J by 7 bases, with 7 bases between the two germline ends. Germline CDR1 reads WNHNN; CDR2 reads SYGVQD (reference sequence). CDR3 amino acids: CASSDQGNEQFF. The CDR3 bases are TGCGCCAGCAGTGATCAGGGGAATGAGCAGTTCTTC.

This chain links TRBV3-1 (or the pseudogene TRBV3-2) with TRBJ2-7; 8 bases are a match to TRBD2. The V and J ends lost 4 bases and 2 bases, in that order; junction bases with no gene match: 4. This CDR3 comprises 14 residues. CDR1 is LGHDT, CDR2 YNNKEL, per germline (reference sequence). This CDR3 reads CASSRRGGAYEQYF. CDR3 DNA: TGTGCCAGCAGCCGACGGGGGGGGGCCTACGAGCAGTACTTC.

The V call is TRBV9, the J call TRBJ2-7; D is perhaps TRBD1 (5 bases). Looked up from germline, CDR1 is SGDLS and CDR2 is YYNGEE. CDR3 length: 15 amino acids. V lost 0 bases, J lost 1 base, and 11 bases lay in between. The CDR3 DNA follows: TGTGCCAGCAGCGTAGGAAGGGGAACTTCCTACGAGCAGTACTTC. It codes for CASSVGRGTSYEQYF.

In this sample, this clone turned up a few times. The CDR3 nucleotides read TGCGCCAGCAGCTTAATGACAGGGGGTGGCTACACCTTC. Encoded protein: CASSLMTGGGYTF. V is TRBV5-1 and J is TRBJ1-2, with 9 bases that match TRBD1. The CDR3 spans 13 residues. The V and J ends lost 2 bases and 7 bases, in that order; junction bases with no gene match: 3. Germline assignment: CDR1 SGHRS and CDR2 YFSETQ. The variable domain in full, with the rest retrieved from reference TRBV5-1 and TRBJ1-2, is KAGVTQTPRYLIKTRGQQVTLSCSPISGHRSVSWYQQTPGQGLQFLFEYFSETQRNKGNFPGRFSGRQFSNSRSEMNVSTLELGDSALYLCASSLMTGGGYTFGSGTRLTVV.

The V call is TRBV24-1, the J call TRBJ2-2; TRBD2 might be the D (5 bases). The V gene's germline CDR1 is KGHDR and CDR2 SFDVKD. The V end lost 5 bases, the J end lost 7 bases, and 13 bases lay between the germline ends. The CDR3 is 14 residues long. The CDR3 coding sequence is TGTGCCACCAGTGCCCGGGGTTCTGTCGGGGAGCTGTTTTTT. This codes for CATSARGSVGELFF.

The J gene is TRBJ1-5, the V gene TRBV19, with 8 nucleotides matching TRBD1. Germline V CDR1 and CDR2: LNHDA, SQIVND (reference sequence). Germline trimming cut 1 base from V and 2 bases from J; bases unmatched to any gene: 7. The CDR3 loop spans 17 amino acids. The DNA of the CDR3 is TGTGCCAGTAGTATAGCCCCAAGGACAGGGCGCAATCAGCCCCAGCATTTT. It specifies CASSIAPRTGRNQPQHF. The whole variable domain, filled in from reference TRBV19 and TRBJ1-5, reads DGGITQSPKYLFRKEGQNVTLSCEQNLNHDAMYWYRQDPGQGLRLIYYSQIVNDFQKGDIAEGYSVSREKKESFPLTVTSAQKNPTAFYLCASSIAPRTGRNQPQHFGDGTRLSIL.

This clone was detected a few times. The chain has TRBV5-6 and TRBJ2-7; tentative D call: TRBD2 (5 bases). Germline V lookup: CDR1 SGHDT, CDR2 YYEEEE. The CDR3 is made up of 11 amino acids. With 5 bases removed from V and 3 bases from J, the gap between germline ends came to 6 bases. Written as DNA, the CDR3 is TGTGCCAGCAGTGCGGGCTACGAGCAGTACTTC. It translates to CASSAGYEQYF. Using reference TRBV5-6 and TRBJ2-7 for the parts outside the CDR3, the full variable domain is DAGVTQSPTHLIKTRGQQVTLRCSPKSGHDTVSWYQQALGQGPQFIFQYYEEEERQRGNFPDRFSGHQFPNYSSELNVNALLLGDSALYLCASSAGYEQYFGPGTRLTVT.

The chain links TRBV19 to TRBJ2-1, with TRBD2 matching over 8 bases. The CDR3 totals 12 residues. Germline lookup yields CDR1 LNHDA and CDR2 SQIVND (reference sequence). Germline trimming cut 7 bases from V and 9 bases from J; bases unmatched to any gene: 5. As DNA, the CDR3 is TGTGCCAGTACCGGGGGGGTACTTGAGCAGTTCTTC. Amino acids: CASTGGVLEQFF.

CDR3 nucleotides: TGTGCCAGCATATTTAGAGTGGGCAATCAGCCCCAGCATTTT. It is translated as CASIFRVGNQPQHF. The gene calls are TRBV6-5 and TRBJ1-5; no clear D gene. The V gene's germline CDR1 is MNHEY and CDR2 SVGAGI. This CDR3 has 14 residues. V was clipped by 7 bases and J by 2 bases, with 12 bases between them.

The chain uses TRBV4-3 and TRBJ1-1, with TRBD1 as a possible D gene (5 bases). CDR3 size: 16 residues. Germline CDR1 is LGHNA and CDR2 is YSLEER. The V gene lost 0 bases and the J gene lost 1 base, with 12 bases spanning the gap. The CDR3 coding sequence is TGCGCCAGCAGCCAAGAAGTCGCGACAGAGAACACTGAAGCTTTCTTT. Translation: CASSQEVATENTEAFF.

The chain uses TRBV3-1 (or the pseudogene TRBV3-2) and TRBJ1-4; possibly TRBD1 for D (6 bases). The germline V gene encodes CDR1 LGHDT and CDR2 YNNKEL (reference sequence). V lost 6 bases to trimming and J lost 1 base, with 18 bases between them. There are 17 residues in the CDR3. CDR3 sequence (DNA): TGTGCCAGCAGTCCAAGACAGGTTATTGGAACTAATGAAAAACTGTTTTTT. This encodes CASSPRQVIGTNEKLFF.

The rearrangement uses TRBV29-1 and TRBJ1-5; the D gene is possibly TRBD1 (6 bases). Germline CDR1 and CDR2: SQVTM and ANQGSEA. With 6 bases removed from V and 9 bases from J, the gap between germline ends came to 24 bases. The CDR3 has 15 residues. CDR3 sequence (DNA): TGCAGCGTCGCTGTGGACAGCGGGACCTTCGGGCCCCAGCATTTT. This gives the protein CSVAVDSGTFGPQHF.

The rearrangement joins TRBV4-2 to TRBJ2-3, with 8 nucleotides matching TRBD2. The CDR3 has 15 residues. The germline V gene has CDR1 LGHNA and CDR2 YNFKEQ. The V gene end was trimmed by 4 bases and the J gene end by 0 bases; junction bases not matched to a gene: 3. In DNA, the CDR3 is TGTGCCAGCAGCCCCACTAGCGGTAGCACAGATACGCAGTATTTT. The encoded protein is CASSPTSGSTDTQYF.

V gene TRBV18 combines with J gene TRBJ1-2, with 7 bases fitting TRBD1. CDR3 size: 13 residues. Germline CDR1 and CDR2: KGHSH and LQKENI. Trimming removed 3 bases from V and 4 bases from J; junction bases left unmatched: 2. The CDR3 bases are TGTGCCAGCTCACCGCAGGGGGTCTATGGCTACACCTTC. As protein: CASSPQGVYGYTF.